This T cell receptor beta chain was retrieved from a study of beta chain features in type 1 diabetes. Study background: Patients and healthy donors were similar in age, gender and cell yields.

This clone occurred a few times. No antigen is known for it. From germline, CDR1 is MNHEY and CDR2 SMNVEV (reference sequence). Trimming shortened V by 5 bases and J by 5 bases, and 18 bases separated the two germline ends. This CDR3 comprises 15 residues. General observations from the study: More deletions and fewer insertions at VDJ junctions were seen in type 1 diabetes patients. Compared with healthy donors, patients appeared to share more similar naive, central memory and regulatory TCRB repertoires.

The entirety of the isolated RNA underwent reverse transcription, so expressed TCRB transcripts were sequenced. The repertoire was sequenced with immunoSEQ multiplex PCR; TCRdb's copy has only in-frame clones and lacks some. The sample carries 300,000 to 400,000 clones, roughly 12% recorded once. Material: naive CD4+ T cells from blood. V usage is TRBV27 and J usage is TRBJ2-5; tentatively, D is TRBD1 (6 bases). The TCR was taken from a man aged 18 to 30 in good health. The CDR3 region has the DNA TGTGCCAGCAGTGCTCCAGGGGATGGAAAGGAGACCCAGTACTTC. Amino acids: CASSAPGDGKETQYF.